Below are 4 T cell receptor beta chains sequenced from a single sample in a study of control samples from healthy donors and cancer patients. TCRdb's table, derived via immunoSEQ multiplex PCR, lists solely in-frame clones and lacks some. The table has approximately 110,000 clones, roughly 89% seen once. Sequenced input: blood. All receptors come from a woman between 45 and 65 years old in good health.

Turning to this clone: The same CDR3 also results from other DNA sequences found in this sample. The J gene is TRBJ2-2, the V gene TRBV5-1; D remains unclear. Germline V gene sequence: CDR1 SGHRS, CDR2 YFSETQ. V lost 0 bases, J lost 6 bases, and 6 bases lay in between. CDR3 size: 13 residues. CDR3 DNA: TGCGCCAGCAGCTTGGTGGTAGCCGGGGAGCTGTTTTTT. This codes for CASSLVVAGELFF.

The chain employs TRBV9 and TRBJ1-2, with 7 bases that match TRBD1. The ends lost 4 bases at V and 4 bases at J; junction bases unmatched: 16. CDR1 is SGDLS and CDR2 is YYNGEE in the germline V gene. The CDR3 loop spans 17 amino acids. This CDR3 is CASSPGQLQGGLYGYTF. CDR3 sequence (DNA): TGTGCCAGCAGCCCCGGACAGCTTCAGGGGGGCCTCTATGGCTACACCTTC.

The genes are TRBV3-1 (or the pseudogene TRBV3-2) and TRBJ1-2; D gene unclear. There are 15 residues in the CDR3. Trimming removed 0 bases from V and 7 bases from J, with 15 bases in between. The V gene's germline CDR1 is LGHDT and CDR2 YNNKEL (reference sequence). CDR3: CASSQDSEFYRGYTF. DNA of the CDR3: TGTGCCAGCAGCCAAGATAGTGAATTTTATCGTGGCTACACCTTC.

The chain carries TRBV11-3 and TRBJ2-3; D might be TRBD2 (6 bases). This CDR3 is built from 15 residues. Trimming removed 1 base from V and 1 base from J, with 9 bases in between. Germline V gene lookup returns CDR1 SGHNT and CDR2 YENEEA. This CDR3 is CASSLGGGGTDTQYF. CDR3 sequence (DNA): TGTGCCAGCAGCTTAGGAGGCGGGGGCACAGATACGCAGTATTTT.